Detailed here is one T cell receptor beta chain. As yet, its antigen is unknown. The data are from a study of T cell clonotyping in hematopoietic cell transplantation. Overall study findings and caveats: Pathologically expanded recipient clonotypes increased progressively from day 30 to day 180 as diversity fell. CD4 and CD8 repertoire contributions could not be separated without sorting.

Germline V lookup: CDR1 GTSNPN, CDR2 SVGIG (reference sequence). The CDR3 extends over 13 amino acids. Trimming cost V 4 bases and J 4 bases; bases outside gene matches: 4. Blood collection times were about day -28 and days 30, 100, 180 posttransplant. Measured with immunoSEQ multiplex PCR; TCRdb has only the in-frame clones, and not every one. The data hold some 14,000 clones, with 85% to 90% observed a single time. The TCR sequence derives from a male patient in his fifties or sixties who had an allogeneic stem cell transplant from an unrelated donor, so T cells may come from the graft donor. Some clones in this sample may be carry-over from other donors' samples. The chain recombines TRBV30 with TRBJ1-5, with TRBD1 matching 7 bases. The input for sequencing was PBMCs, taken 100 days after allogeneic stem cell transplant. This CDR3 reads CAWKSGGNQPQHF. Written as DNA, the CDR3 is TGTGCCTGGAAGTCAGGGGGGAATCAGCCCCAGCATTTT.